The subject of this entry is one T cell receptor (beta chain). The antigen remains unidentified. This record comes from a study of response to subunit inactivated influenza vaccine. Study results and caveats: The authors proposed limited new T cell recruitment per seasonal influenza vaccination.

TCRdb processed the RT-PCR reads anew with MiXCR; each CDR3 protein has one entry. Of 450,000 to 600,000 distinct CDR3 sequences listed, about 15% are singletons. Per germline, CDR1 SGHRS and CDR2 YFSETQ. Trimming cost V 5 bases and J 4 bases, with 15 bases left between them. The CDR3 consists of 14 residues. The sequencing used CD4+ T cells sorted from PBMCs, collected roughly 24 months after vaccination. The chain uses TRBV5-1 and TRBJ2-5; D unclear. The receptor's source is a man aged 45-69 years who received an inactivated influenza vaccine. This chain's CDR3 is CASSRPSSGETQYF. The CDR3, as DNA: TGCGCCAGCAGTCGCCCGTCCTCTGGAGAGACCCAGTACTTC.